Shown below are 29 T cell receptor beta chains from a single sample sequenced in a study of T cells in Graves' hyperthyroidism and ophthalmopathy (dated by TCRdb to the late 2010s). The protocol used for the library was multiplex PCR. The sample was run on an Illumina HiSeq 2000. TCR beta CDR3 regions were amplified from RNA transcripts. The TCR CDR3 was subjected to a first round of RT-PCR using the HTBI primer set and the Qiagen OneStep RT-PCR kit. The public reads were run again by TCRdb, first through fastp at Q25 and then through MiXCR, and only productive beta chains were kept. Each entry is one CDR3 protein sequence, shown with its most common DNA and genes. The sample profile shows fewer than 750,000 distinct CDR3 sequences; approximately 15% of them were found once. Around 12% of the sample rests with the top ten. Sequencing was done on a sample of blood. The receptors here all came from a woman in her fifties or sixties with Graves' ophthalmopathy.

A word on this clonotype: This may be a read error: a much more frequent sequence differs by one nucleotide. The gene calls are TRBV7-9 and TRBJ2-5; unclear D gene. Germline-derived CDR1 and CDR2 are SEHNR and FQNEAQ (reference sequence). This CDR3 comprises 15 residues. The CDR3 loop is CASSLEGREQETLYF. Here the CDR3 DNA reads TGTGCCAGCAGCTTAGAGGGCCGTGAGCAAGAGACCCTGTACTTC.

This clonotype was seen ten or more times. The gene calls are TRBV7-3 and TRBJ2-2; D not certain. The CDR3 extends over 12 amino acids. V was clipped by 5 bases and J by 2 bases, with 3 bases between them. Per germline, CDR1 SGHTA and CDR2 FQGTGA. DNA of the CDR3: TGTGCCAGCAGCATCAACACCGGGGAGCTGTTTTTT. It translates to CASSINTGELFF.

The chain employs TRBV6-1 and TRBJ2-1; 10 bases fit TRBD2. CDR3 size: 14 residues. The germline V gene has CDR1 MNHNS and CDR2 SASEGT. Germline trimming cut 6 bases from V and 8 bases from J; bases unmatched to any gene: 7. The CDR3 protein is CASRPGTSVDEQFF. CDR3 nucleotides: TGTGCCAGCAGACCCGGGACTAGCGTTGATGAGCAGTTCTTC.

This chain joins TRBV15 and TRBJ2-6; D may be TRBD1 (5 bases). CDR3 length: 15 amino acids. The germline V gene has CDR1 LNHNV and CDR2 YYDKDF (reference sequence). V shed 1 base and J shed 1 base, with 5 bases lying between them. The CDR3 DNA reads TGTGCCACCAGCAGAGCAGGGTCTGGGGCCAACGTCCTGACTTTC. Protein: CATSRAGSGANVLTF.

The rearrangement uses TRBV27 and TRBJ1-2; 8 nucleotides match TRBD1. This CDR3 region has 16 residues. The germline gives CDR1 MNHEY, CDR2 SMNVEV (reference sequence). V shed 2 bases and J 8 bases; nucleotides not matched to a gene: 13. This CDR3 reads CASSLLSSTGVQGYTF. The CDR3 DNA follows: TGTGCCAGCAGTTTACTTAGTTCGACAGGGGTGCAAGGCTACACCTTC.

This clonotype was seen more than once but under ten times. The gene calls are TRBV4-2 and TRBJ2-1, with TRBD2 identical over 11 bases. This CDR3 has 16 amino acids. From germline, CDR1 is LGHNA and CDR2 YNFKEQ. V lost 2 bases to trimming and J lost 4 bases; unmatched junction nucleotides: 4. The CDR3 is CASSQPGTSGYNEQFF. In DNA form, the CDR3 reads TGTGCCAGCAGCCAACCCGGGACTAGCGGATACAATGAGCAGTTCTTC.

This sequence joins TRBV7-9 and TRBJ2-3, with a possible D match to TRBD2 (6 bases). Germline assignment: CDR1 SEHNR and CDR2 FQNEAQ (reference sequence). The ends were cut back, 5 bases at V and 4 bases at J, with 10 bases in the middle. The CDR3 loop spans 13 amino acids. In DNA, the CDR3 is TGTGCCAGCAGCATCCCGGGGGCAGATACGCAGTATTTT. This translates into CASSIPGADTQYF. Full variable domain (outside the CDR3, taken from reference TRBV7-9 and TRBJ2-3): DTGVSQNPRHKITKRGQNVTFRCDPISEHNRLYWYRQTLGQGPEFLTYFQNEAQLEKSRLLSDRFSAERPKGSFSTLEIQRTEQGDSAMYLCASSIPGADTQYFGPGTRLTVL.

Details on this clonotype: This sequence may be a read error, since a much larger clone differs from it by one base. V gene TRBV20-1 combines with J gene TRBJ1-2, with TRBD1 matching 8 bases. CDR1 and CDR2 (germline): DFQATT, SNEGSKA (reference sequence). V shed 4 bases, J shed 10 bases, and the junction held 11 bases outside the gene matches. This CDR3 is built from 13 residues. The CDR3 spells CSATQGVVHVYTF. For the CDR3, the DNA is TGCAGTGCTACACAGGGGGTTGTCCATGTCTACACCTTC.

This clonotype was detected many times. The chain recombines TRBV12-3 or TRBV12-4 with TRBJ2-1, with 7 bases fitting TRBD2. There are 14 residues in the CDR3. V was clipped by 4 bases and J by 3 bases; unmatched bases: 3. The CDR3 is CASSSGGSYNEQFF. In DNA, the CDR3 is TGTGCCAGCAGTTCCGGCGGGAGCTACAATGAGCAGTTCTTC.

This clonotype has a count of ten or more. The CDR3, as DNA: TGTGCCTGGAGTGCAGGGCGGGGCACGTACCAAGAGACCCAGTACTTC. The encoded protein is CAWSAGRGTYQETQYF. This chain links TRBV30 with TRBJ2-5; tentative D call: TRBD2 (6 bases). This CDR3 region has 16 residues. Germline CDR1 reads GTSNPN; CDR2 reads SVGIG (reference sequence). V was trimmed by 1 base and J by 0 bases, leaving 15 bases between them.

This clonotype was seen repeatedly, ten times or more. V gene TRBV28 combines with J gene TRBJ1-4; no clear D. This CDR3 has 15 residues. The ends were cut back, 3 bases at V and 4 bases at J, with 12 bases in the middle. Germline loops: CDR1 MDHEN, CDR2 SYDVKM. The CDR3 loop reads CASSFSGRSNEKLFF. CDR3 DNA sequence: TGTGCCAGCAGTTTCTCTGGGCGAAGTAATGAAAAACTGTTTTTT.

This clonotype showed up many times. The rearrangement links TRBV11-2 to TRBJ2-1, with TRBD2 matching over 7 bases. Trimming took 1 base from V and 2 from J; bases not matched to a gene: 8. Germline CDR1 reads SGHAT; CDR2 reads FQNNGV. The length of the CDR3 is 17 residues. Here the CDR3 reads CASSLVRLARAYNEQFF. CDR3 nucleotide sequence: TGTGCCAGCAGCTTAGTAAGACTAGCTAGGGCCTACAATGAGCAGTTCTTC.

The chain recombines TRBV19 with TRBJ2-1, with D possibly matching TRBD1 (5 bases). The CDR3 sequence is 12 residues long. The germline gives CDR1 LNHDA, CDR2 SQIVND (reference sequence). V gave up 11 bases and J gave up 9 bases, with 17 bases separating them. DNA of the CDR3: TGTGCCGCCCAGGGAAGCTTTAGTGAGCAGTTCTTC. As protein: CAAQGSFSEQFF.

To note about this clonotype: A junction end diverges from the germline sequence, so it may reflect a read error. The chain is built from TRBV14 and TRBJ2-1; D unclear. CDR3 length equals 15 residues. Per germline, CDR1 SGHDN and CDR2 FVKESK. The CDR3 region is CASNQGNYRYNEQFF. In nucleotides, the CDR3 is TGTGCCAGCAACCAAGGAAACTACCGCTACAATGAGCAGTTCTTC.

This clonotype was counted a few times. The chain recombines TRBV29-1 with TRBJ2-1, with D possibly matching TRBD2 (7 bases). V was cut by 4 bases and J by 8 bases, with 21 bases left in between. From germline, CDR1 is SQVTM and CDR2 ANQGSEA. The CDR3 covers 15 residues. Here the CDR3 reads CSVVFPGGAFYEQFF. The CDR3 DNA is TGCAGCGTTGTCTTTCCGGGGGGCGCTTTTTATGAGCAGTTCTTC.

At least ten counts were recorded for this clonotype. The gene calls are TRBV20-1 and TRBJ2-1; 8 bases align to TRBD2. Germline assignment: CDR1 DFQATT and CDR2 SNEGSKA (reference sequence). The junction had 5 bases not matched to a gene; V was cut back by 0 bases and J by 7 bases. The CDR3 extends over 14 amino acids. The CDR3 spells CSARDRAGGNEQFF. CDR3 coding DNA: TGCAGTGCTAGAGATCGCGCGGGAGGTAATGAGCAGTTCTTC.

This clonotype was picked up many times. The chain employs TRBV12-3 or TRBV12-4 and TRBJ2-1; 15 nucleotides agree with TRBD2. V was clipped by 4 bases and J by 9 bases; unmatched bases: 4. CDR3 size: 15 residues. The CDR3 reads CASSSGLAGGIEQFF. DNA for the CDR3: TGTGCCAGCAGTTCGGGACTAGCGGGAGGAATTGAGCAGTTCTTC.

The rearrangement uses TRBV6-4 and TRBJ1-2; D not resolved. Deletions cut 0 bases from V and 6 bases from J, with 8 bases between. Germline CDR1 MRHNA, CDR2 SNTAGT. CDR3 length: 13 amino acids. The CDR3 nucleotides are TGTGCCAGCAGTGACTCAGATCAGGATGGCTACACCTTC. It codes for CASSDSDQDGYTF.

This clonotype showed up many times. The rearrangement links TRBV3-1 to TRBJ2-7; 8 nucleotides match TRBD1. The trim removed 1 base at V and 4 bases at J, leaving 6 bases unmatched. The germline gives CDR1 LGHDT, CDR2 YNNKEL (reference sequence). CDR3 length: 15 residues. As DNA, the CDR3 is TGTGCCAGCAGCCAAGGGAGACAGGGGCCTTACGAGCAGTACTTC. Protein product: CASSQGRQGPYEQYF.

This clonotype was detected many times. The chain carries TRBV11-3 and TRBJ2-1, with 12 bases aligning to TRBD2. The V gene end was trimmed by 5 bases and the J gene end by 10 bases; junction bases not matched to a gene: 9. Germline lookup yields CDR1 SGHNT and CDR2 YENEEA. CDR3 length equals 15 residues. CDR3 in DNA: TGTGCCAGCAGCCAAGGACTAGCGGGGACCAACGAGCAGTTCTTC. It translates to CASSQGLAGTNEQFF.

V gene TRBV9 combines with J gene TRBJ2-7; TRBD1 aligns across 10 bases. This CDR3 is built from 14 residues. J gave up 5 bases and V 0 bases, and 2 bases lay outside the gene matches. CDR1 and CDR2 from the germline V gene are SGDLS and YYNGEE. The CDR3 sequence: CASSVEDRGDEQYF. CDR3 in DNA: TGTGCCAGCAGCGTAGAGGACAGGGGGGACGAGCAGTACTTC.

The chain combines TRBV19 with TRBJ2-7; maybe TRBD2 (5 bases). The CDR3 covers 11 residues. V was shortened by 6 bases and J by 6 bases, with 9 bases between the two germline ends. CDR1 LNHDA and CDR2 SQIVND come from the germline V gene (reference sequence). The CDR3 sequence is CASRGGGEQYF. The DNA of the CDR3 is TGTGCCAGTAGAGGAGGTGGCGAGCAGTACTTC.

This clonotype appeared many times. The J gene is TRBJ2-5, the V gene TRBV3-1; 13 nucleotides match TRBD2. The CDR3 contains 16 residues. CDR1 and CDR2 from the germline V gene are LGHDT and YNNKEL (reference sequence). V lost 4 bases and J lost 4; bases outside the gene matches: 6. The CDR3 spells CASSRRTSGSGETQYF. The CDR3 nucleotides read TGTGCCAGCAGCCGACGGACTAGCGGGAGCGGAGAGACCCAGTACTTC.

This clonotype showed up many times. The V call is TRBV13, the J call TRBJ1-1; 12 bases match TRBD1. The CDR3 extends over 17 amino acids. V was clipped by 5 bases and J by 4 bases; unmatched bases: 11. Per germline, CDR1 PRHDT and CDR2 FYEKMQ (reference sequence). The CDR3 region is CASSIVGQGARSTEAFF. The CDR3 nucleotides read TGTGCCAGCAGCATAGTGGGACAGGGGGCGCGGAGCACTGAAGCTTTCTTT. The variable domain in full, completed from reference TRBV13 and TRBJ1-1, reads AAGVIQSPRHLIKEKRETATLKCYPIPRHDTVYWYQQGPGQDPQFLISFYEKMQSDKGSIPDRFSAQQFSDYHSELNMSSLELGDSALYFCASSIVGQGARSTEAFFGQGTRLTVV.

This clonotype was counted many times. The CDR3 is CSGGGRSYNEQFF. CDR3 nucleotide sequence: TGCAGCGGGGGGGGCAGGTCCTACAATGAGCAGTTCTTC. This chain joins TRBV29-1 and TRBJ2-1; D is possibly TRBD2 (7 bases). Trimming cost V 7 bases and J 1 base, with 11 bases left between them. The germline CDR1 and CDR2 sequences are SQVTM and ANQGSEA. The CDR3 is 13 amino acids.

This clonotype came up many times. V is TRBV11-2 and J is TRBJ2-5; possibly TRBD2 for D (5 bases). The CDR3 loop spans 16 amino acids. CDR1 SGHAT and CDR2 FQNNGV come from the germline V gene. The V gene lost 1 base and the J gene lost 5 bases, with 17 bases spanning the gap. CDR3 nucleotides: TGTGCCAGCAGCTTAGCTGGAGGAGTGGTGACGGAGACCCAGTACTTC. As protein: CASSLAGGVVTETQYF. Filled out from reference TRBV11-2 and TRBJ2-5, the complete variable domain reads EAGVAQSPRYKIIEKRQSVAFWCNPISGHATLYWYQQILGQGPKLLIQFQNNGVVDDSQLPKDRFSAERLKGVDSTLKIQPAKLEDSAVYLCASSLAGGVVTETQYFGPGTRLLVL.

The CDR3 DNA follows: TGTGCCAGCAGCTCCAGGACTAGCGGATCCTTAATAAACTACAATGAGCAGTTCTTC. Its protein is CASSSRTSGSLINYNEQFF. The chain employs TRBV7-9 and TRBJ2-1; TRBD2 aligns across 10 bases. Per the germline V gene, CDR1 is SEHNR and CDR2 is FQNEAQ (reference sequence). The CDR3 totals 19 residues. J gave up 3 bases and V 4 bases, and 15 bases lay outside the gene matches.

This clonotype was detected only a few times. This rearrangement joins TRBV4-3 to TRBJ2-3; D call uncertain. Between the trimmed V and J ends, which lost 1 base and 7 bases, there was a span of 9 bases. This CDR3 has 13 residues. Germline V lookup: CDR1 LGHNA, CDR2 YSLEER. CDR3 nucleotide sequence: TGCGCCAGCAGCCAAGCGGGCAGCAATACGCAGTATTTT. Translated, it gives CASSQAGSNTQYF.

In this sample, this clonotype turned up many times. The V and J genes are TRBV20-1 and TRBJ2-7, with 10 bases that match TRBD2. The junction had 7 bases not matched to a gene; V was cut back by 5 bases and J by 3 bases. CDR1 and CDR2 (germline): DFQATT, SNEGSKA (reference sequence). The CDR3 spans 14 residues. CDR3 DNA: TGCAGTGCTCTGAAGCGGGAGGGCCGCTACGAGCAGTACTTC. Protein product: CSALKREGRYEQYF.